This T cell receptor (beta chain) was sequenced during a study of cytomegalovirus exposure and HLA in healthy donors (dated by TCRdb to 2016 to 2017). At the level of the whole study: An earlier analysis of a few hundred of the donors reported about 300 Gb of sequence data and 90 million to 120 million unique TCR beta sequences obtained from some 200 million T cells. The study profiled the T cell repertoires of approximately 700 subjects by immunosequencing and related them to cytomegalovirus serostatus. An earlier analysis of several hundred of the donors used high-throughput TCR beta sequencing to judge whether each TCR beta V gene segment behaved as functional or pseudogenic. To predict cytomegalovirus infection status, the study brought together high-throughput TCR immunosequencing, statistical association of individual TCRs with disease status, and machine learning. Donor age, sex, ethnicity and CMV serostatus were compiled alongside the repertoire data. The study aimed to test whether cataloging public T cell receptors could reveal signatures of past pathogen exposure. Rather than drawing on any new phenotypic data, the later analysis identified candidate immune exposures from TCR beta sequences and the way those sequences occurred across donors. Typing coverage varied by locus: about 629-630 donors for A, B, C, DRB1 and DQB1; some 520 for DQA1; around 610 for DPA1; roughly 470 for DPB1. In addition to the first cohort of 666 subjects, a separate validation cohort of over 90 different subjects was used. All discovery cohort repertoires had been generated on a single sequencing platform. Among 300 to 500 genotyped donors of the cohort, an average of roughly 230,000 unique TCR beta nucleotide sequences was sequenced per donor, of which 15% to 20% were non-productive. In a later analysis, previously published TCR beta repertoires from 670 or so donors were re-analyzed and high-resolution HLA genotyping was added so that TCR occurrence patterns could be studied. Class I and class II HLA loci were covered by the typing at four-digit resolution. Among the roughly 400 genotyped donors, about 85% belonged to the genetic ancestry cluster associated with self-reported Caucasian donors. An early release covering 500 to 750 HLA-typed donors comprised 250 to 350 gigabases of sequencing data and around 80 million unique TCR sequences. In a later genetic analysis, genome-wide SNP genotypes for about three fifths of the roughly 670 donors were used, and that subset was treated as a discovery cohort. Because of strong linkage in the cohort, four to six DR-DQ haplotypes were treated as single units for association and clustering.

General study outcomes and caveats: In a later analysis, HLA-associated TCR beta chains showed more clonal expansion and lower generation probabilities than non-associated chains that were equally common. The classifier was reported to diagnose cytomegalovirus status with high specificity and sensitivity in both the original cohort and the validation cohort. The presence/absence analyses assumed that sequencing depth was roughly uniform across donors, and that assumption may not be true. Over 15 rarely observed V segments, including chromosome 9 orphons, were excluded from the earlier analysis of about 600 of the donors because counts were too low. The study listed 150 to 200 TCR beta chains as associated with cytomegalovirus. Because some donors lacked HLA typing at each locus, the association tests relied only on the typed subset. A cluster of highly shared sequence variants was judged likely to represent a technical artifact of the sequencing pipeline. A few of the identified cytomegalovirus-associated TCR beta chains were confirmed in vitro to be specific for cytomegalovirus antigens. Most TCR sequences were observed very rarely across donors, whereas some public TCRs were present in many individuals. Linkage disequilibrium might explain the correlated functional status among segregating V segments, but an unknown experimental factor could not be ruled out. Strong co-occurrence of HLA alleles, especially DR and DQ, made assigning TCR associations to individual alleles difficult. A further reported finding was that TCR beta sequences accurately predicted the HLA-A and HLA-B alleles for most subjects in the first cohort. According to a later analysis, TCR association rates differed among HLA loci, with DRB1 alleles showing the most associated TCRs and HLA-C alleles showing the fewest. A later analysis reported that several top co-occurrence clusters appeared linked to parvovirus B19, influenza, CMV and Epstein-Barr virus. Some IMGT-functional V segments, including TRBV6-2 and TRBV6-3, could not be distinguished by the 87-base-pair reads and were therefore excluded. The authors suggested that the approach could potentially be generalized to other disease states and immunological phenotypes. A later genetic analysis associated a missense DCLRE1C variant with V-gene and J-gene trimming of TCR beta chains, and an independent cohort replicated the association. For the cohort, immune exposure information was limited to CMV serostatus. Broadly in line with IMGT annotations, most TCR beta V segments showed up in productive rearrangements about 87% or about 30% of the time in an earlier analysis of several hundred of the donors. The cohort was sequenced for TCR beta chains only, and without alpha or paired-chain data the features that could be detected were limited. In a later analysis, some 17,000 TCR beta sequences were associated with specific HLA alleles at a false discovery rate of 0.05. According to a later analysis, most CMV-associated TCR beta chains appeared to be HLA-restricted, and the HLA associations seemed to be driven largely by CMV exposure. A later genetic analysis reported fewer N-insertions in productive TCRs among donors in an Asian-associated ancestry cluster than the roughly 620-donor mean.

The library was obtained by the immunoSEQ multiplex PCR assay. For the multiplex PCR, a mixture combining 60 forward primers for TCR Vbeta segments and 13 reverse primers for TCR Jbeta segments was used. A multiplex PCR assay on genomic DNA amplified the CDR3 region of rearranged TCR beta genes. On the Illumina HiSeq System, the amplified TCR beta libraries were sequenced as 87-base-pair reads. Regarding the original processing steps: In a later analysis, some 80 million unique TCR beta chains were counted across the 500 to 850 repertoires, and around 11 million of these chains were shared by at least two donors. To remove PCR and sequencing errors, raw reads were error-corrected and collapsed into unique sequences using a nearest-neighbor algorithm that merged closely related sequences. CDR3 sequences were aligned to IMGT reference sequences to assign V, D and J gene segments. For a sequence to be retained, a match of at least six nucleotides was required to both a V gene segment and a J gene segment. Rearrangements were called productive when the CDR3 lacked stop codons and stayed in frame with V and J; all others were non-productive. Following IMGT convention, CDR3 was defined as the stretch from the second conserved V-encoded cysteine up to the conserved J-encoded phenylalanine. The earlier analysis of 500 to 650 of the donors excluded any sequence lacking an unambiguous match to a single V gene segment. An earlier analysis of 587 of the donors classified V segments as functional when productive rearrangements were above 56.7% and as segregating when the standard deviation between donors was above 5%. A statistical classification framework was built to diagnose cytomegalovirus status from the catalog of TCR beta chain sequences. In a later analysis, V and J genes were assigned by comparing TCR nucleotide sequences against IMGT/GENE-DB human TR gene sequences. Using the TCRdist pipeline, a later analysis assigned CDR3 sequences along with most-parsimonious VDJ recombination scenarios. In a later analysis, each TCR beta chain was defined by its CDR3 amino acid sequence together with its V-gene family, and reads without a unique V-gene family were excluded. To address suspected cross-contamination and a sequencing artifact, a later analysis removed over 500 highly shared, low-generation-probability nucleotide sequences. For each public chain, a later analysis derived a clonal expansion index from normalized ranks of inferred template counts within each repertoire. In a later analysis, generation probabilities were computed with a VDJ recombination model fitted to out-of-frame rearrangements, and the resulting probabilities were checked against IGoR. A later analysis scored TCR-TCR, TCR-HLA and TCR-CMV co-occurrence with hypergeometric tests, applying a repertoire-size bias correction to TCR pairs. To estimate false discovery rates, a later analysis permuted the HLA or CMV assignments 20 times. In a later analysis, co-occurring TCRs were grouped using DBSCAN, and TCRdist sequence similarity was added for clustering within HLA-allele-positive subsets. For co-occurrence clustering, repertoires with fewer than 30,000 or more than 120,000 public chains were excluded, along with four or five repertoires with anomalous nucleotide sharing. The table was pulled from immuneACCESS by TCRdb, which kept in-frame rearrangements only. Such tables lose some clones; where checked, under half of the loss comes from unresolved V genes, and the rest has no known cause. V, J and clone size are those of that table, while D and trimming were read from the DNA. For this sample there are 180,000 or so clones; roughly 77% appear just once. The ten top clones hold around 8.3% of the sample.

Of note for this clone: This clone's antigen is unknown. No quality values exist for individual bases; no much larger clone is one base distant.

The cohort consisted of more than 650 healthy bone marrow donors. All cohort members were sampled while nominally healthy, although unrecorded immune exposures were likely present. The donor tested CMV seropositive, placing the donor among the roughly 270 seropositive members of the cohort. A peripheral blood sample was collected from each donor, and TCR beta sequencing was performed on peripheral blood mononuclear cells. Genomic DNA extraction from the blood cell samples was performed with the Qiagen DNeasy Blood Extraction Kit. The CDR3 measures 13 amino acids from cysteine to phenylalanine. Only the CDR3 DNA is retained, 39 bases long and in frame from the first base. The trim is 2 bases for V and 4 bases for J, with a gap of 8 bases between the germline ends. CDR1 is given as MGHRA and CDR2 as YSYEKL, both from the germline V gene.

The rearranged segments are TRBV4-1 and TRBJ2-5, and the D gene may be TRBD1, 6 bases matching. Sequencing input: PBMCs. This clonotype originated in a woman aged 40 to 49 in good health and CMV-seropositive. The CDR3 protein: CASSQIRGETQYF. The nucleotide sequence is given as TGCGCCAGCAGCCAAATCAGGGGAGAGACCCAGTACTTC.